One and the same sample provided the 15 T cell receptor beta chains below, sequenced in a study of shared clonotypes between healthy human individuals. The protocol was immunoSEQ multiplex PCR, while the TCRdb copy is restricted to in-frame clones and leaves out a portion. This table holds around 1.9 million clones, around 93% found once. Naive-designated CD8 cells lacked CD45RO, were positively enriched for CCR7, and omitted terminally differentiated effector memory CD45RA+ cells. Sequenced material: naive CD8+ T cells from PBMCs. Every receptor here comes from a man aged 18 to 29 in good health. Some clones in this sample may be carry-over from other donors' samples.

The chain couples TRBV9 to TRBJ2-2; 9 nucleotides line up with TRBD2. Germline trimming cut 4 bases from V and 6 bases from J; bases unmatched to any gene: 10. In germline, CDR1 is SGDLS, CDR2 YYNGEE. The CDR3 loop spans 16 amino acids. Here the CDR3 DNA reads TGTGCCAGCAGCCCACACAGGACTAGCGCGTCCGGGGAGCTGTTTTTT. This encodes CASSPHRTSASGELFF.

The chain employs TRBV7-8 and TRBJ2-3; D might be TRBD1 (6 bases). This CDR3 contains 18 residues. Between the trimmed V and J ends, which lost 5 bases and 2 bases, there was a span of 23 bases. The germline CDR1 and CDR2 sequences are SGHVS and FQNEAQ. Here the CDR3 reads CASSPTVAGTLHTDTQYF. In DNA form, the CDR3 reads TGTGCCAGCAGCCCCACAGTCGCCGGGACACTACACACAGATACGCAGTATTTT.

The rearrangement links TRBV11-2 to TRBJ2-5; D gene ambiguous. CDR3 length: 13 amino acids. CDR1 and CDR2 from the germline V gene are SGHAT and FQNNGV. The V end lost 5 bases, the J end lost 2 bases, and 9 bases lay between the germline ends. The CDR3 reads CASSLTVQETQYF. CDR3 DNA sequence: TGTGCCAGCAGCCTCACAGTACAAGAGACCCAGTACTTC.

The gene calls are TRBV6-1 and TRBJ2-1; 8 nucleotides agree with TRBD1. V lost 5 bases, J lost 8 bases, and 11 bases stayed unmatched. The CDR3 spans 15 residues. Germline CDR1 is MNHNS and CDR2 is SASEGT. CDR3 nucleotide sequence: TGTGCCAGCAGTTCCGGGACAGGACCCCTTGATGAGCAGTTCTTC. Translated: CASSSGTGPLDEQFF.

The chain carries TRBV7-9 and TRBJ2-1, with 14 bases that match TRBD2. This CDR3 region has 18 residues. Germline loops: CDR1 SEHNR, CDR2 FQNEAQ (reference sequence). The J segment lost 8 bases and the V segment lost 4 bases, leaving 13 bases of the junction unmatched. The CDR3 region has the DNA TGTGCCAGCAGCTCCGCGAGGACTAGCGGGAGGTTTCGCCATGAGCAGTTCTTC. It yields the protein CASSSARTSGRFRHEQFF.

The chain joins TRBV7-9 to TRBJ2-1, with unresolved D. The CDR3 consists of 15 residues. Germline V gene lookup returns CDR1 SEHNR and CDR2 FQNEAQ (reference sequence). V lost 7 bases, J lost 3 bases, and 16 bases lay in between. The CDR3 DNA follows: TGTGCCAGCATATTGGGGTCATCCTTCTACAATGAGCAGTTCTTC. Translated, it gives CASILGSSFYNEQFF.

The CDR3 here is CASSPPGLAGDTQYF. CDR3 bases: TGTGCCAGCAGTCCGCCGGGACTAGCGGGGGATACGCAGTATTTT. The J gene is TRBJ2-3, the V gene TRBV27; TRBD2 agrees at 13 bases. The CDR3 runs 15 residues. V dropped 5 bases and J dropped 6; count of bases not matched to a gene: 5. CDR1 and CDR2 (germline): MNHEY, SMNVEV (reference sequence).

The rearrangement joins TRBV19 to TRBJ1-1; tentatively, D is TRBD1 (5 bases). The CDR3 runs to 15 residues. V was cut by 7 bases and J by 6 bases, with 21 bases left in between. CDR1 and CDR2 (germline): LNHDA, SQIVND (reference sequence). The chain's CDR3 is CASIPGWGSRSEAFF. The CDR3 region has the DNA TGTGCCAGTATCCCTGGGTGGGGCAGCCGATCTGAAGCTTTCTTT.

The V gene is TRBV7-9, the J gene TRBJ1-1, with TRBD1 as a possible D gene (5 bases). The CDR3 has 12 residues. Germline V CDR1 and CDR2: SEHNR, FQNEAQ (reference sequence). The V end lost 5 bases, the J end lost 8 bases, and 12 bases lay between the germline ends. CDR3 sequence (DNA): TGTGCCAGCAGCCCGGGGTGGGGCGAAGCTTTCTTT. Translating gives CASSPGWGEAFF.

The chain links TRBV27 to TRBJ2-7; 8 bases line up with TRBD1. The ends lost 4 bases at V and 3 bases at J; junction bases unmatched: 11. CDR1 is MNHEY, CDR2 SMNVEV, per germline (reference sequence). This CDR3 region has 16 residues. This chain's CDR3 is CASSSTGVGALYEQYF. The CDR3, as DNA: TGTGCCAGCAGTTCGACAGGGGTCGGGGCCCTCTACGAGCAGTACTTC.

CDR3 amino acids: CASSPRAGDEQYF. CDR3 DNA: TGTGCCAGCAGTCCACGGGCGGGGGACGAGCAGTACTTC. The V gene is TRBV28, the J gene TRBJ2-7; 7 bases agree with TRBD2. The CDR3 extends over 13 amino acids. V shed 5 bases, J shed 5 bases, and the junction held 6 bases outside the gene matches. Germline V gene sequence: CDR1 MDHEN, CDR2 SYDVKM.

The rearrangement links TRBV28 to TRBJ1-1; a weak D match, TRBD1 (6 bases). The CDR3 consists of 13 residues. Deletions cut 2 bases from V and 6 bases from J, with 10 bases between. Germline CDR1 is MDHEN and CDR2 is SYDVKM. The CDR3 sequence is CASSLLQGAEAFF. Written as DNA, the CDR3 is TGTGCCAGCAGTTTACTACAGGGAGCTGAAGCTTTCTTT.

CDR3 nucleotides: TGTGCCAGCAGAGTACTAGCGGAGCTGAACACCGGGGAGCTGTTTTTT. Translating gives CASRVLAELNTGELFF. The chain employs TRBV28 and TRBJ2-2, with 8 bases fitting TRBD2. Unmatched junction bases numbered 7, after V lost 6 bases and J lost 1 base. The CDR3 length is 16 residues. Looked up from germline, CDR1 is MDHEN and CDR2 is SYDVKM.

The V gene is TRBV5-4, the J gene TRBJ1-1; tentative D call: TRBD1 (5 bases). The CDR3 spans 15 residues. Germline CDR1 reads SGHNT; CDR2 reads YYREEE (reference sequence). V was pared by 7 bases and J by 0 bases, with 16 bases between. CDR3 sequence: CASLRKDTLNTEAFF. CDR3 nucleotides: TGTGCCAGCCTACGAAAGGACACATTGAACACTGAAGCTTTCTTT. The variable domain in full, completed from reference TRBV5-4 and TRBJ1-1, reads ETGVTQSPTHLIKTRGQQVTLRCSSQSGHNTVSWYQQALGQGPQFIFQYYREEENGRGNFPPRFSGLQFPNYSSELNVNALELDDSALYLCASLRKDTLNTEAFFGQGTRLTVV.

The chain carries TRBV28 and TRBJ2-1, with D unresolved. The CDR3 is 15 residues long. CDR1 is MDHEN, CDR2 SYDVKM, per germline. V shed 3 bases and J shed 5 bases, with 14 bases lying between them. The CDR3 nucleotides are TGTGCCAGCAGTTTTGACCTCACCGGAAACAATGAGCAGTTCTTC. Its translation: CASSFDLTGNNEQFF.